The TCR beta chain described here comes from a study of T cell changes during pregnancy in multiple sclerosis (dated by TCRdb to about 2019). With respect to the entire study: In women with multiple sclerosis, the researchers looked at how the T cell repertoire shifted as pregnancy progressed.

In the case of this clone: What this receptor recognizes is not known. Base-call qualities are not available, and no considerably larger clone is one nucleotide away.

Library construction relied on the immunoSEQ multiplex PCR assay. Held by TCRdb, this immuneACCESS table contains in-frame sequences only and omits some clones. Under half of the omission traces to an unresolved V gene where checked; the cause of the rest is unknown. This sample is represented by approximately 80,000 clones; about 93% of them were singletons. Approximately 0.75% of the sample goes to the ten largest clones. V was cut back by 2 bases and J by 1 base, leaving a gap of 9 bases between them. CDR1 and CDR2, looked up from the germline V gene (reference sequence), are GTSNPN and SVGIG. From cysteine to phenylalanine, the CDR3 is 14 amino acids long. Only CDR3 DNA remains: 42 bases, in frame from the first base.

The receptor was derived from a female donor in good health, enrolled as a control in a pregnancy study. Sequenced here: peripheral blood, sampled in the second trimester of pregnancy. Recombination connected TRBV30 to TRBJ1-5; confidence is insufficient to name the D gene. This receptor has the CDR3 CAWSLRRSNQPQHF. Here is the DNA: TGTGCCTGGAGTTTAAGGAGGAGCAATCAGCCCCAGCATTTT.